These 8 T cell receptor beta chains share one sample of origin, sequenced in a study of blood T cell repertoires in COVID-19 (dated by TCRdb to about 2020). Library generation was performed with the immunoSEQ multiplex PCR assay. What TCRdb holds here is the immuneACCESS table cut down to in-frame rearrangements. Part of the clones is not present; checked against another copy, under half of the missing clones reflect an unresolved V gene, and the others are unexplained. This sample lists some 120,000 clones; 75% to 90% were detected once. The ten largest clones take up 1.5% to 2% of the sample. The sequenced sample consisted of peripheral blood. These TCRs come from a man between 65 and 85 years old with acute or convalescent COVID-19.

This clone was detected only a few times. The chain couples TRBV27 to TRBJ1-2, with TRBD1 matching 10 bases. This CDR3 is built from 17 residues. Looked up from germline, CDR1 is MNHEY and CDR2 is SMNVEV (reference sequence). The J segment lost 4 bases and the V segment lost 6 bases, leaving 14 bases of the junction unmatched. The CDR3 DNA is TGTGCCAGCAGCCGCCGGGACAGGGGCTCCTGGGGCTATGGCTACACCTTC. It codes for CASSRRDRGSWGYGYTF.

This clone was counted a few times. The chain recombines TRBV28 with TRBJ1-2; D possibly corresponds to TRBD1 (6 bases). Trimming took off 3 bases at V and 4 bases at J, with 15 bases between the two ends. CDR3 length equals 15 residues. The germline gives CDR1 MDHEN, CDR2 SYDVKM. The CDR3 DNA reads TGTGCCAGCAGTTTGCTTGAACAGGGCCCCTATGGCTACACCTTC. Translating it yields CASSLLEQGPYGYTF.

The chain couples TRBV2 to TRBJ1-6; 7 bases match TRBD1. The CDR3 sequence is 15 residues long. After removal of 6 bases from V and 9 bases from J, the junction contained 11 bases not matched to a gene. Germline V gene data show CDR1 as SNHLY and CDR2 as FYNNEI. The CDR3 bases are TGTGCCAGCAGGGCTAGACAGGGCTCTAGTTCACCCCTCCACTTT. Its protein product is CASRARQGSSSPLHF.

The rearrangement uses TRBV7-2 and TRBJ1-2; 8 nucleotides align to TRBD1. Germline lookup yields CDR1 SGHTA and CDR2 FQGNSA. The CDR3 totals 16 residues. V was clipped by 5 bases and J by 4 bases; unmatched bases: 12. CDR3 DNA: TGTGCCAGCAGCAAAAACCCAGGGGGCTCTGGCTATGGCTACACCTTC. Amino acid sequence: CASSKNPGGSGYGYTF.

The chain is built from TRBV19 and TRBJ2-7; a weak D match, TRBD2 (6 bases). The CDR3 runs to 15 residues. V was cut by 5 bases and J by 6 bases, with 20 bases left in between. In germline, CDR1 is LNHDA, CDR2 SQIVND (reference sequence). CDR3 region: CASSASGVGTSEQYF. The CDR3, as DNA: TGTGCCAGTAGTGCCTCGGGGGTCGGTACGAGCGAGCAGTACTTC.

The chain carries TRBV7-6 and TRBJ1-5; D not resolved. CDR1 SGHVS and CDR2 FNYEAQ come from the germline V gene. V shed 5 bases and J shed 3 bases, with 8 bases lying between them. The CDR3 has 13 amino acids. CDR3 protein: CASSPDNNQPQHF. The CDR3 coding sequence is TGTGCCAGCAGCCCCGACAACAATCAGCCCCAGCATTTT.

This clone was detected once. This chain links TRBV7-9 with TRBJ2-7; 7 nucleotides agree with TRBD2. CDR3 length: 14 residues. Germline CDR1 reads SEHNR; CDR2 reads FQNEAQ (reference sequence). The ends lost 2 bases at V and 7 bases at J; junction bases unmatched: 8. The CDR3 here is CASSLQGGIEEQYF. CDR3 DNA: TGTGCCAGCAGCTTACAGGGAGGGATTGAGGAGCAGTACTTC.

Concerning this clone itself: This sample includes further DNA sequences coding for the same CDR3. The rearrangement joins TRBV4-1 to TRBJ2-7; no reliable D call. V gave up 8 bases and J gave up 0 bases, with 17 bases separating them. There are 15 residues in the CDR3. Germline CDR1 and CDR2: MGHRA and YSYEKL. In DNA form, the CDR3 reads TGCGCCAGCGGCAGGCAGGCCGAGAGCTCCTACGAGCAGTACTTC. This gives the protein CASGRQAESSYEQYF.